A selection of T cell receptor beta chains follows, all from one sample in a study of cytotoxic CD8 clonotypes in ibrutinib-treated CLL. Generated by immunoSEQ multiplex PCR, the TCRdb table keeps only in-frame clones and is missing some. Of over 95,000 clones in the sample, about 58% were seen once. The sample here was PBMCs, taken after 24 months of ibrutinib treatment. These receptors were taken from a human donor with chronic lymphocytic leukemia. Both conserved end residues are part of each CDR3. Fields, in order: CDR3 length, J gene, V gene, clone size, D gene, CDR3 protein, CDR3 DNA. A D gene is named only where the DNA matches it firmly. Part of the rows lack a size; the others show once, few, many or a class for expanded clones.

9	TRBJ1-2	TRBV20-1	few	.	CSASYGYTF	TGCAGTGCCTCCTATGGCTACACCTTC
13	TRBJ2-4	TRBV25-1	few	TRBD1	CASSTGGANIQYF	TGTGCCAGCAGTACAGGGGGCGCAAACATTCAGTACTTC
16	TRBJ2-5	TRBV11-2	.	.	CASSLGLGDGQETQYF	TGTGCCAGCAGCTTAGGTCTAGGGGATGGCCAAGAGACCCAGTACTTC
17	TRBJ2-3	TRBV7-2	.	TRBD1	CASSSPEQGIYTDTQYF	TGTGCCAGCAGCTCCCCGGAACAGGGGATTTATACAGATACGCAGTATTTT
15	TRBJ2-7	TRBV7-6	.	TRBD1	CASSSTGTGTYEQYF	TGTGCCAGCAGCTCAACCGGGACAGGGACCTACGAGCAGTACTTC
16	TRBJ2-7	TRBV5-1	.	TRBD2	CASSLLASGGSYEQYF	TGCGCCAGCAGCTTGTTAGCTAGCGGGGGGTCCTACGAGCAGTACTTC
13	TRBJ2-5	TRBV7-8	.	.	CASSSRGVETQYF	TGTGCCAGCAGCTCCAGGGGGGTCGAGACCCAGTACTTC
15	TRBJ2-7	TRBV9	once	.	CASSGPQGKGYEQYF	TGTGCCAGCAGCGGCCCCCAGGGAAAGGGGTACGAGCAGTACTTC
15	TRBJ2-3	TRBV5-1	.	.	CASSLGQLASDTQYF	TGCGCCAGCAGCTTGGGACAGCTAGCATCAGATACGCAGTATTTT
17	TRBJ2-7	TRBV18	.	TRBD1	CASSPAGSGTGEVEQYF	TGTGCCAGCTCACCAGCAGGGTCCGGGACAGGGGAAGTCGAGCAGTACTTC
14	TRBJ1-1	TRBV6-5	.	.	CASSYSDQNTEAFF	TGTGCCAGCAGTTACTCCGACCAAAACACTGAAGCTTTCTTT
16	TRBJ2-2	TRBV7-2	.	TRBD2	CASRGLAGLNTGELFF	TGTGCCAGCAGAGGTCTAGCGGGGCTAAACACCGGGGAGCTGTTTTTT
13	TRBJ2-2	TRBV19	few	TRBD1	CASTGGFTGELFF	TGTGCCAGTACAGGGGGCTTTACCGGGGAGCTGTTTTTT
14	TRBJ2-5	TRBV5-1	few	.	CASSLGGNPETQYF	TGCGCCAGCAGCTTGGGGGGAAATCCAGAGACCCAGTACTTC
15	TRBJ1-3	TRBV5-4	.	TRBD1	CATSSGRQGPLAIYF	TGTGCCACCTCCAGCGGGCGACAGGGGCCCCTCGCCATATATTTT
15	TRBJ2-1	TRBV5-1	.	TRBD2	CASSRGLVGYNEQFF	TGCGCCAGCAGCAGGGGACTAGTCGGCTACAATGAGCAGTTCTTC
14	TRBJ1-2	TRBV9	.	.	CASSAHEGGPGYTF	TGTGCCAGCAGCGCGCACGAGGGAGGGCCTGGCTACACCTTC
14	TRBJ2-3	TRBV19	.	.	CASSPWNSDDTQYF	TGTGCCAGTAGTCCCTGGAACAGCGACGATACGCAGTATTTT
13	TRBJ1-5	TRBV6-6	.	.	CASWVGEIKPQHF	TGTGCCAGCTGGGTAGGAGAGATCAAACCCCAGCATTTT
14	TRBJ1-1	TRBV18	.	.	CASSPTTDNTEAFF	TGTGCCAGCTCACCAACGACAGATAACACTGAAGCTTTCTTT
14	TRBJ1-2	TRBV4-1	few	.	CASSQEGGSYGYTF	TGCGCCAGCAGCCAAGAGGGGGGAAGCTATGGCTACACCTTC
14	TRBJ2-2	TRBV5-1	few	.	CASSLTANTGELFF	TGCGCCAGCAGCTTAACAGCTAACACCGGGGAGCTGTTTTTT
13	TRBJ2-5	TRBV29-1	.	.	CSVEFGVQETQYF	TGCAGCGTTGAATTTGGGGTTCAAGAGACCCAGTACTTC
14	TRBJ2-2	TRBV7-6	few	.	CASSPQQGSGELFF	TGTGCCAGCAGCCCACAACAGGGATCCGGGGAGCTGTTTTTT
13	TRBJ1-2	TRBV5-1	few	.	CASSDGEAGGYTF	TGCGCCAGCAGCGACGGGGAGGCGGGTGGCTACACCTTC
15	TRBJ1-2	TRBV6-6	few	.	CASTGFTSDNYGYTF	TGTGCCAGCACAGGGTTTACGAGTGATAACTATGGCTACACCTTC
16	TRBJ2-1	TRBV7-3	.	TRBD2	CASSLSVAGAYNEQFF	TGTGCCAGCAGCTTAAGCGTAGCGGGGGCCTACAATGAGCAGTTCTTC
13	TRBJ2-7	TRBV5-1	few	.	CASSLWDKERQYF	TGCGCCAGCAGCTTGTGGGACAAAGAACGGCAGTACTTC
13	TRBJ2-5	TRBV9	few	.	CASSVTDQETQYF	TGTGCCAGCAGCGTAACGGACCAAGAGACCCAGTACTTC
15	TRBJ1-5	TRBV30	.	.	CAWSVGGGSNQPQHF	TGTGCCTGGAGTGTTGGGGGAGGGAGCAATCAGCCCCAGCATTTT
13	TRBJ2-7	TRBV6-6	few	TRBD1	CAAGTGQVYEQYF	TGTGCCGCGGGAACGGGACAGGTGTACGAGCAGTACTTC
12	TRBJ1-2	TRBV2	.	TRBD1	CASSGDREGYTF	TGTGCCAGCAGTGGGGACAGGGAGGGCTACACCTTC
16	TRBJ2-7	TRBV5-1	.	TRBD2	CASSFGLAGDAYEQYF	TGCGCCAGCAGCTTCGGACTAGCGGGGGATGCCTACGAGCAGTACTTC
13	TRBJ1-2	TRBV5-6	.	.	CASSPPVSYGYTF	TGTGCCAGCAGCCCGCCCGTAAGTTATGGCTACACCTTC
15	TRBJ2-7	TRBV5-1	.	.	CASSLGLSLVYEQYF	TGCGCCAGCAGCTTGGGCCTGTCCCTTGTCTACGAGCAGTACTTC
14	TRBJ2-2	TRBV6-4	.	.	CASSLGWLTGELFF	TGTGCCAGCAGCCTGGGGTGGCTCACCGGGGAGCTGTTTTTT
15	TRBJ2-7	TRBV5-1	.	TRBD1	CASSSQGQGAGEQYF	TGCGCCAGCAGCTCCCAGGGACAGGGGGCGGGTGAGCAGTACTTC
14	TRBJ2-5	TRBV9	many	TRBD2	CASSAESGGETQYF	TGTGCCAGCAGCGCAGAAAGCGGGGGAGAGACCCAGTACTTC
14	TRBJ2-3	TRBV9	few	.	CASNYQEDTDTQYF	TGTGCCAGCAACTATCAGGAGGACACAGATACGCAGTATTTT
14	TRBJ2-3	TRBV6-1	.	.	CASNHLDRTDTQYF	TGTGCCAGCAACCACCTAGACAGAACAGATACGCAGTATTTT
13	TRBJ2-3	TRBV19	once	TRBD2	CASSLERGETQYF	TGTGCCAGTAGCCTCGAGCGGGGTGAAACGCAGTATTTT
17	TRBJ2-3	TRBV7-9	.	TRBD2	CASSKGSGLAGEDTQYF	TGTGCCAGCAGCAAAGGATCCGGACTAGCCGGAGAAGATACGCAGTATTTT
14	TRBJ2-7	TRBV6-5	few	TRBD1	CASSPGQGAYEQYF	TGTGCCAGCAGCCCGGGACAGGGGGCCTACGAGCAGTACTTC
14	TRBJ2-7	TRBV18	.	TRBD1	CASSPETGGHEQYF	TGTGCCAGCTCACCCGAAACAGGGGGCCACGAGCAGTACTTC
14	TRBJ2-7	TRBV30	few	TRBD2	CAWSGGAVSYEQYF	TGTGCCTGGAGCGGGGGGGCGGTCTCCTACGAGCAGTACTTC